This T cell receptor beta chain was sequenced during a study of T cell changes during pregnancy in multiple sclerosis. V gave up 7 bases and J gave up 5 bases, with 14 bases separating them. The CDR3 runs 14 residues. The germline V gene encodes CDR1 MNHNY and CDR2 SVGAGI (reference sequence). Sequenced by immunoSEQ multiplex PCR; TCRdb stores in-frame clones only, minus some. This table holds 85,000 to 100,000 clones, roughly 92% found once. This chain joins TRBV6-6 and TRBJ2-2, with D perhaps matching TRBD1 (5 bases). The sequencing here drew on peripheral blood, taken in the first trimester of pregnancy. The receptor's source is a female donor with multiple sclerosis, enrolled in a pregnancy study. This CDR3 is CASTPYQGTGELFF. The CDR3 DNA reads as TGTGCCAGCACCCCCTATCAGGGAACCGGGGAGCTGTTTTTT.